The 28 T cell receptor beta chains listed next were all sequenced from one sample in a study of spatial heterogeneity in lung cancer (dated by TCRdb to 2018 to 2020). Their antigen targets remain unknown. Libraries were made using 5' RACE. Reads for this sample came from a NextSeq 500. TCRdb reworked the public reads: Q25 trimming with fastp, MiXCR clone assembly, productive beta chains retained. Each entry merges the rows of one CDR3 protein and shows their most common DNA and genes. This sample gives about 6,000 distinct CDR3 sequences in total; over 7.5% of them show up just once. Of the sample, under 30% falls within the top ten clones. The time point label on this specimen signifies: sample taken at primary tumor resection. Study-wide conclusions, independent of this receptor: The number of expanded intratumoral alpha and beta TCRs correlated with the tumor nonsynonymous mutation count.

Sequenced here: lung tumor tissue, sampled at surgery. The receptors shown here come from a female donor with early-stage non-small cell lung cancer.

This clonotype appeared many times. J is TRBJ2-1 and V is TRBV12-3 or TRBV12-4, with D perhaps TRBD1 (5 bases). Trimming shortened V by 3 bases and J by 6 bases, and 12 bases separated the two germline ends. The length of the CDR3 is 14 residues. CDR3 region: CASSLGQLSNEQFF. The CDR3 coding sequence is TGTGCCAGCAGTTTGGGGCAGTTAAGCAATGAGCAGTTCTTC.

Ten or more counts support this clonotype. The rearrangement links TRBV9 to TRBJ1-2; no clear D gene. Germline lookup yields CDR1 SGDLS and CDR2 YYNGEE. This CDR3 is 17 amino acids long. V was shortened by 0 bases and J by 1 base, with 16 bases between the two germline ends. The CDR3, as DNA: TGTGCCAGCAGCGTAGCAGGACTTCCTAATTTTAACTATGGCTACACCTTC. Its translation: CASSVAGLPNFNYGYTF.

This clonotype is judged medium-sized. The CDR3 nucleotides read TGTGCCAGCAGCTTAGGTTTCACGGGAGACAGTGGTACGCAGTATTTT. Translating gives CASSLGFTGDSGTQYF. The chain employs TRBV11-2 and TRBJ2-3, with TRBD2 as a possible D gene (6 bases). Germline CDR1 reads SGHAT; CDR2 reads FQNNGV. The length of the CDR3 is 16 residues. With 1 base removed from V and 8 bases from J, the gap between germline ends came to 19 bases.

This clonotype was seen repeatedly, ten times or more. This chain's CDR3 is CASSLEYEQYF. The CDR3 coding sequence is TGTGCCAGCAGCTTGGAGTACGAGCAGTACTTC. The chain couples TRBV7-9 to TRBJ2-7; D unresolved. The CDR3 runs to 11 residues. Deletions cut 3 bases from V and 4 bases from J, with 4 bases between. Germline CDR1 and CDR2: SEHNR and FQNEAQ (reference sequence).

The rearrangement links TRBV6-1 to TRBJ2-7; 15 bases match TRBD2. This CDR3 comprises 15 residues. Germline V lookup: CDR1 MNHNS, CDR2 SASEGT. V lost 5 bases, J lost 5 bases, and 4 bases stayed unmatched. CDR3 in amino acids: CASSSGTSGRNEQYF. CDR3 nucleotide sequence: TGTGCCAGCAGTTCCGGGACTAGCGGGAGGAACGAGCAGTACTTC.

Relative to its sample, this clonotype is medium-sized. For the CDR3, the DNA is TGTGCCAGCAGCGTTCAGGGGGCAAGTGAAAAACTGTTTTTT. This translates into CASSVQGASEKLFF. V and J are TRBV9 and TRBJ1-4; 8 nucleotides align to TRBD1. The CDR3 consists of 14 residues. The V segment lost 2 bases and the J segment 7 bases; nucleotides outside the gene matches: 4. Germline CDR1 is SGDLS and CDR2 is YYNGEE.

The V call is TRBV20-1, the J call TRBJ2-3, with D perhaps TRBD1 or TRBD2 (6 bases each). CDR3 length: 18 amino acids. The germline V and J ends were trimmed by 0 bases and 0 bases, with 19 bases remaining between them. Germline CDR1 DFQATT, CDR2 SNEGSKA (reference sequence). The CDR3 loop reads CSARDRSRGATSTDTQYF. DNA of the CDR3: TGCAGTGCTAGAGATCGGTCGAGGGGGGCTACTAGCACAGATACGCAGTATTTT.

Within the sample, this clonotype is medium-sized. This chain uses TRBV29-1 with TRBJ1-1; TRBD1 might be the D (5 bases). This CDR3 contains 13 residues. V was shortened by 4 bases and J by 1 base, with 10 bases between the two germline ends. Germline assignment: CDR1 SQVTM and CDR2 ANQGSEA. The CDR3 DNA is TGCAGCGTTGGCAAGACAGCGAACACTGAAGCTTTCTTT. Protein product: CSVGKTANTEAFF. Together with reference TRBV29-1 and TRBJ1-1, the CDR3 gives the full variable domain: SAVISQKPSRDICQRGTSLTIQCQVDSQVTMMFWYRQQPGQSLTLIATANQGSEATYESGFVIDKFPISRPNLTFSTLTVSNMSPEDSSIYLCSVGKTANTEAFFGQGTRLTVV.

This clonotype was seen at least ten times. Since a much larger clone is just one base distant, this may be a read error. Because the CDR3 is missing its conserved closing phenylalanine or tryptophan, this is likely a read error. The chain carries TRBV7-2 and TRBJ2-7; 10 positions agree with TRBD2. Germline CDR1 is SGHTA and CDR2 is FQGNSA. The CDR3 totals 14 residues. J was trimmed by 4 bases and V by 3 bases; bases with no gene match: 3. As DNA, the CDR3 is TGTGCCAGCAGCTTGAGCGGGGGGGTATACGAGCAGTACTTA. Its protein is CASSLSGGVYEQYL.

This clonotype came up many times. This sequence joins TRBV15 and TRBJ2-3; 10 nucleotides line up with TRBD2. The CDR3 length is 18 residues. Germline CDR1 is LNHNV and CDR2 is YYDKDF (reference sequence). V trimming: 0 bases; J trimming: 4 bases; junction bases outside the gene matches: 10. DNA for the CDR3: TGTGCCACCAGCAGAGATCCGGCTAGCGGGAGTTCTGCAGATACGCAGTATTTT. Translating it yields CATSRDPASGSSADTQYF.

In this sample, this clonotype is medium-sized. The V gene is TRBV12-3 or TRBV12-4, the J gene TRBJ2-5, with D perhaps TRBD2 (6 bases). This CDR3 spans 14 amino acids. Trimming pared 5 bases from V and 3 bases from J, leaving 13 bases between. CDR3 protein: CASSLTGGKETQYF. The CDR3 DNA reads as TGTGCCAGCAGTCTCACCGGGGGTAAAGAGACCCAGTACTTC.

By its share, this clonotype is medium-sized (0.01 to 0.1%). The rearrangement links TRBV4-3 to TRBJ1-2; D is possibly TRBD1 (5 bases). V lost 0 bases and J lost 8, with 16 bases in between. Germline V gene data show CDR1 as LGHNA and CDR2 as YSLEER. CDR3 length equals 15 residues. CDR3 protein: CASSQDISTGWGYTF. Written as DNA, the CDR3 is TGCGCCAGCAGCCAAGATATTAGTACAGGATGGGGCTACACCTTC.

The table lists this clonotype with a few counts. This chain links TRBV6-5 with TRBJ2-5; the D gene is possibly TRBD2 (5 bases). This CDR3 has 14 amino acids. CDR1 is MNHEY, CDR2 SVGAGI, per germline. V was cut by 1 base and J by 3 bases, with 9 bases left in between. CDR3 in amino acids: CASSYWGAKETQYF. The CDR3 DNA reads TGTGCCAGCAGTTACTGGGGAGCTAAAGAGACCCAGTACTTC.

This clonotype was detected ten times or more. CDR3 sequence (DNA): TGTGCCAGCAGCCAAGATGCGGACAGGGTTAATCAGCCCCAGCATTTT. Protein product: CASSQDADRVNQPQHF. V is TRBV4-2 and J is TRBJ1-5; 8 bases are shared with TRBD1. Germline CDR1 reads LGHNA; CDR2 reads YNFKEQ. V was clipped by 0 bases and J by 4 bases; unmatched bases: 5. The CDR3 sequence is 16 residues long.

Relative to its sample, this clonotype is medium-sized. V gene TRBV29-1 combines with J gene TRBJ2-5, with D possibly TRBD1 on 5 matching bases. Per the germline V gene, CDR1 is SQVTM and CDR2 is ANQGSEA. V lost 5 bases and J lost 2, with 9 bases in between. This CDR3 spans 12 amino acids. DNA for the CDR3: TGCAGCGTTATAAGGGGACAAGAGACCCAGTACTTC. This sequence encodes CSVIRGQETQYF. The variable domain in full, with the rest retrieved from reference TRBV29-1 and TRBJ2-5, is SAVISQKPSRDICQRGTSLTIQCQVDSQVTMMFWYRQQPGQSLTLIATANQGSEATYESGFVIDKFPISRPNLTFSTLTVSNMSPEDSSIYLCSVIRGQETQYFGPGTRLLVL.

This clonotype ranks as medium-sized (0.01 to 0.1%). The chain uses TRBV20-1 and TRBJ2-5; 12 bases align to TRBD2. Germline V gene sequence: CDR1 DFQATT, CDR2 SNEGSKA (reference sequence). V lost 3 bases and J lost 7; bases outside the gene matches: 9. The CDR3 is 15 amino acids. The CDR3 nucleotides are TGCAGTGCTAGTCGCCTAGCGGGGGGGCCTGGGACCCAGTACTTC. Translating it yields CSASRLAGGPGTQYF.

This clonotype was counted at least ten times. CDR3 sequence reads: CASSETWGAYGYTF. CDR3 DNA: TGTGCCAGCAGTGAAACCTGGGGGGCCTATGGCTACACCTTC. The V gene is TRBV6-4, the J gene TRBJ1-2; D is perhaps TRBD1 (6 bases). Germline assignment: CDR1 MRHNA and CDR2 SNTAGT. V lost 3 bases and J lost 4, with 12 bases in between. This CDR3 has 14 residues.

This clonotype was recorded at least ten times. The V call is TRBV5-4, the J call TRBJ1-2; 10 bases line up with TRBD1. Germline V lookup: CDR1 SGHNT, CDR2 YYREEE (reference sequence). With 6 bases clipped from V and 8 bases from J, the junction kept 10 bases outside the gene matches. CDR3 length: 14 amino acids. The DNA for the CDR3 is TGTGCCAGCAACCACCGGGACAGGGGAACGGGCTACACCTTC. This codes for CASNHRDRGTGYTF.

This clonotype was seen ten or more times. The chain joins TRBV4-3 to TRBJ1-2; D gene uncertain. Trimming removed 0 bases from V and 4 bases from J, with 9 bases in between. The CDR3 loop spans 14 amino acids. The V gene's germline CDR1 is LGHNA and CDR2 YSLEER. CDR3 bases: TGCGCCAGCAGCCAAGATCTCGGAAGCTATGGCTACACCTTC. This encodes CASSQDLGSYGYTF.

This clonotype was picked up many times. V gene TRBV12-3 or TRBV12-4 combines with J gene TRBJ2-7; D is ambiguous. This CDR3 comprises 9 residues. The ends were cut back, 7 bases at V and 3 bases at J, with 1 base in the middle. CDR3: CASNYEQYF. CDR3 in DNA: TGTGCCAGCAACTACGAGCAGTACTTC.

This clonotype was detected many times. V and J are TRBV6-5 and TRBJ2-5, with 9 bases identical to TRBD2. The germline CDR1 and CDR2 sequences are MNHEY and SVGAGI. With V trimmed by 10 bases and J by 7 bases, 16 bases remained unmatched. The CDR3 is 15 residues long. The CDR3 sequence is CATWGSGRRIATQYF. CDR3 DNA: TGTGCCACCTGGGGTAGCGGGAGAAGGATTGCGACCCAGTACTTC.

This clonotype was seen repeatedly, ten times or more. The J gene is TRBJ2-2, the V gene TRBV7-6; the D gene is possibly TRBD2 (5 bases). CDR3 length equals 15 residues. The V end lost 4 bases, the J end lost 1 base, and 10 bases lay between the germline ends. In germline, CDR1 is SGHVS, CDR2 FNYEAQ. Written as DNA, the CDR3 is TGTGCCAGCAGCTCTTTCCGGGGGAACACCGGGGAGCTGTTTTTT. It translates to CASSSFRGNTGELFF.

By share of the sample, this clonotype is medium-sized. V is TRBV7-9 and J is TRBJ2-3; 8 bases map to TRBD1. V was clipped by 5 bases and J by 3 bases; unmatched bases: 10. This CDR3 is 16 amino acids long. Germline lookup yields CDR1 SEHNR and CDR2 FQNEAQ (reference sequence). Here the CDR3 reads CASSPRQGMKTDTQYF. In DNA, the CDR3 is TGTGCCAGCAGCCCTCGACAGGGGATGAAGACAGATACGCAGTATTTT.

This clonotype was counted many times. The J gene is TRBJ2-2, the V gene TRBV4-2; D not certain. Germline CDR1 is LGHNA and CDR2 is YNFKEQ. The V gene lost 0 bases and the J gene lost 0 bases, with 8 bases spanning the gap. This CDR3 is 16 amino acids long. The CDR3 sequence is CASSQELGANTGELFF. The CDR3 DNA reads as TGTGCCAGCAGCCAAGAATTAGGAGCGAACACCGGGGAGCTGTTTTTT.

This clonotype was picked up many times. V usage is TRBV20-1 and J usage is TRBJ2-3; no reliable D call. The V end was cut by 3 bases, the J end by 1 base, with 11 bases between. From germline, CDR1 is DFQATT and CDR2 SNEGSKA (reference sequence). The CDR3 runs 14 residues. The CDR3 loop reads CSASWRVGTDTQYF. The DNA of the CDR3 is TGCAGTGCTAGTTGGAGAGTAGGCACAGATACGCAGTATTTT.

This clonotype was counted many times. The chain links TRBV4-3 to TRBJ2-1, with 9 bases identical to TRBD2. The ends lost 2 bases at V and 7 bases at J; junction bases unmatched: 3. This CDR3 has 14 residues. The V gene's germline CDR1 is LGHNA and CDR2 YSLEER. The CDR3 sequence is CASSQQRGVNEQFF. The CDR3 bases are TGCGCCAGCAGCCAACAGCGGGGGGTGAATGAGCAGTTCTTC.

This clonotype was counted ten times or more. The V call is TRBV24-1, the J call TRBJ2-3; 9 bases are shared with TRBD2. Germline V gene sequence: CDR1 KGHDR, CDR2 SFDVKD. The V gene end was trimmed by 3 bases and the J gene end by 5 bases; junction bases not matched to a gene: 8. CDR3 length equals 16 residues. In nucleotides, the CDR3 is TGTGCCACCAGTGATCCAGACCCTAGCGGGAAAGATACGCAGTATTTT. Translation: CATSDPDPSGKDTQYF.

Comment on this clonotype: Being one base from a much bigger clone, this may be a read error. This chain connects TRBV6-1 to TRBJ1-6; the D is unclear. The CDR3 runs 14 residues. Trimming removed 9 bases at V and 10 bases at J, with 19 bases between. The V gene's germline CDR1 is MNHNS and CDR2 SASEGT. The DNA for the CDR3 is TGTGCCAGTAGCGGAAGTTCTACCGGCTCACCCCTCCACTTT. Its translation is CASSGSSTGSPLHF.